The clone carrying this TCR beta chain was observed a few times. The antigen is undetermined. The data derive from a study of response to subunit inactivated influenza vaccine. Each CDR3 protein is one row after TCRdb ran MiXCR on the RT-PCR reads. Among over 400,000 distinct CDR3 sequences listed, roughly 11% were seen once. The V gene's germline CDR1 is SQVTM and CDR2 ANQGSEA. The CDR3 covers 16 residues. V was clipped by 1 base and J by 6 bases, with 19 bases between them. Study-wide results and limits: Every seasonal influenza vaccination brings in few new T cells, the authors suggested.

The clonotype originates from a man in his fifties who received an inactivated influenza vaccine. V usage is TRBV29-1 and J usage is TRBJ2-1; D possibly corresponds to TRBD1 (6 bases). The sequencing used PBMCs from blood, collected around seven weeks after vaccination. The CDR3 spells CSVEAPGHRPPNEQFF. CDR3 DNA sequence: TGCAGCGTTGAAGCCCCGGGACACCGACCCCCCAATGAGCAGTTCTTC.